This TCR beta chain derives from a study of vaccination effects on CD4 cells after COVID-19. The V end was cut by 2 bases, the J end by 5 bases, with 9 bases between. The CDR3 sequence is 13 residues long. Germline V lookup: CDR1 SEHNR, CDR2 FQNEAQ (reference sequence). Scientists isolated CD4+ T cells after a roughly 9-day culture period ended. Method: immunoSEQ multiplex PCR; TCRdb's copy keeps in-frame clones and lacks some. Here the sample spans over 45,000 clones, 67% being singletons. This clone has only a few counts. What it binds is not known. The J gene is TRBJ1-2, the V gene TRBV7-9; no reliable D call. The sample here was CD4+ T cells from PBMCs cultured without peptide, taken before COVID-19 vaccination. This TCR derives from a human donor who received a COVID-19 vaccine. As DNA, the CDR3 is TGTGCCAGCAGCTTACCCTGGCCGTATGGCTACACCTTC. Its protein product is CASSLPWPYGYTF.